The subject of this entry is one T cell receptor (beta chain). The target antigen is unknown. The source of the sample is a study of monozygotic twins with inflammatory bowel disease. Study observations and caveats: Healthy co-twins showed greater TCRbeta diversity (inverse Simpson) than IBD patients.

There were eight separate reactions per sample in which cDNA was made. The study subjected TCRalpha and TCRbeta cDNA to two nested PCRs of about 17 and 10 cycles. Reanalyzing the 5' RACE reads, TCRdb keeps one entry per CDR3 protein, without DNA. This table holds approximately 400,000 distinct CDR3 sequences. This clonotype originated in a human donor with ulcerative colitis or Crohn's disease, or a healthy co-twin of an affected twin (not recorded which). Sequencing was performed on blood.

The CDR3 here is CASSVEQADEQYF. V gene TRBV9 combines with J gene TRBJ2-7; the TCRdb D gene call, TRBD1, has no DNA to confirm it. This CDR3 has 13 amino acids. CDR1 and CDR2 from the germline V gene are SGDLS and YYNGEE.